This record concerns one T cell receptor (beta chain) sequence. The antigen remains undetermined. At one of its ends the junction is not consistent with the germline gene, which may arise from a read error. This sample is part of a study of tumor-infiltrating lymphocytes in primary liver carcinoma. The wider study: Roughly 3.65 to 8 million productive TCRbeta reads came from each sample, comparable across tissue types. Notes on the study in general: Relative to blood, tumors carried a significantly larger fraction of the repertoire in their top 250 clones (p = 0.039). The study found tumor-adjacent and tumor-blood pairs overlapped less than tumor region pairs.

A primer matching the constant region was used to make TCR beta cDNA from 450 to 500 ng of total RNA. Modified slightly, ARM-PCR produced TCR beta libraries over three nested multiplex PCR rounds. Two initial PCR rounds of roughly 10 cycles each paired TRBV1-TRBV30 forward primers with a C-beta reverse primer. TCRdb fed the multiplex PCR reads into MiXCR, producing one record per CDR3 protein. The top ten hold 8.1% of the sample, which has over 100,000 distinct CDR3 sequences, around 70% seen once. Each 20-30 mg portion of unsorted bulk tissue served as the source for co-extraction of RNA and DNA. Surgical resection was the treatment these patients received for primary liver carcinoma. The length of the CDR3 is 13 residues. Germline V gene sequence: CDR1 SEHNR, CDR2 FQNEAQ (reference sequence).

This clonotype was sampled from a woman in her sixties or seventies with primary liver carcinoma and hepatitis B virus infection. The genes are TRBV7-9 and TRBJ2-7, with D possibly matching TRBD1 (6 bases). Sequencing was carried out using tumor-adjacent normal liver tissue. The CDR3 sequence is CASRLGGSREQYF. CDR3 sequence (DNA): TGTGCCAGCCGCTTAGGGGGTAGCCGCGAGCAGTACTTC.